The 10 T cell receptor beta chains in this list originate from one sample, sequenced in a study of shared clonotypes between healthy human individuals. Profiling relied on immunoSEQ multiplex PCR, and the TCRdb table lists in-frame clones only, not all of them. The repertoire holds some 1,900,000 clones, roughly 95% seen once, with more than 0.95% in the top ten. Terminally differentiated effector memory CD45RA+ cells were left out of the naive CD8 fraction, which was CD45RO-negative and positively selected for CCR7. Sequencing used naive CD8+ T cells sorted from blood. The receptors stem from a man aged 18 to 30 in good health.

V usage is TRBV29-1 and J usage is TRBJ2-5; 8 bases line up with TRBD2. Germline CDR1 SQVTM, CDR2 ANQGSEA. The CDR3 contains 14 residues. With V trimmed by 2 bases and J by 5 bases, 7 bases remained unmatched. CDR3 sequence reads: CSVESGGGAETQYF. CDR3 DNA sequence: TGCAGCGTTGAATCGGGGGGGGGCGCGGAGACCCAGTACTTC.

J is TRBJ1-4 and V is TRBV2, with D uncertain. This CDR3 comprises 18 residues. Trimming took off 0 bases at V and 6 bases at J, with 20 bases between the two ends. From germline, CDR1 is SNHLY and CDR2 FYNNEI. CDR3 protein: CASSEALVTRDRDEKLFF. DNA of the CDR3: TGTGCCAGCAGTGAAGCGCTCGTGACACGGGATCGGGATGAAAAACTGTTTTTT.

CDR3 region: CATSEENIQYF. The CDR3 bases are TGTGCCACCAGCGAGGAAAACATTCAGTACTTC. The chain recombines TRBV15 with TRBJ2-4; D is ambiguous. The CDR3 covers 11 residues. CDR1 and CDR2 from the germline V gene are LNHNV and YYDKDF (reference sequence). Trimming shortened V by 5 bases and J by 5 bases, and 4 bases separated the two germline ends.

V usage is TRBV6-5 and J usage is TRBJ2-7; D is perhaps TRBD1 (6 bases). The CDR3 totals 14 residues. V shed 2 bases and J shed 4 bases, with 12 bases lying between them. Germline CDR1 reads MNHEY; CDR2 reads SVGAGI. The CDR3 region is CASSYGGHGYEQYF. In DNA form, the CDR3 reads TGTGCCAGCAGTTACGGGGGACATGGGTACGAGCAGTACTTC.

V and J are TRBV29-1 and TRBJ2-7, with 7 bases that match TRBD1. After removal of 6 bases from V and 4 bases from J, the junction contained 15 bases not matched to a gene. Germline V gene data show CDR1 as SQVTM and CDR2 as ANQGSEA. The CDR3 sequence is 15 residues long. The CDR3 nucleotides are TGCAGCGTGAGGGGGACAGCTTTAGGGGGATACGAGCAGTACTTC. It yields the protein CSVRGTALGGYEQYF.

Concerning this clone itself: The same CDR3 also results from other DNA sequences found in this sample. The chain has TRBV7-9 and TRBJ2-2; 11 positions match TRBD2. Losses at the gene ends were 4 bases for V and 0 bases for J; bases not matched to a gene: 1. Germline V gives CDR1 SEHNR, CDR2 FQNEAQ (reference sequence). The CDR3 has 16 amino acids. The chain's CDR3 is CASSSGLAANTGELFF. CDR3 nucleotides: TGTGCCAGCAGCTCGGGACTAGCGGCGAACACCGGGGAGCTGTTTTTT.

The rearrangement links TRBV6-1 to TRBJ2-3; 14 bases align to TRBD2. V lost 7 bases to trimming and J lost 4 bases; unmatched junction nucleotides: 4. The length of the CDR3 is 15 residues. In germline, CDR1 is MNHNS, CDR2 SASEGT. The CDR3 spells CASTQTSGGADTQYF. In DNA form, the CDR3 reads TGTGCCAGCACTCAGACTAGCGGGGGGGCAGATACGCAGTATTTT.

The CDR3 here is CASSQEVAGDLEETQYF. The CDR3, as DNA: TGCGCCAGCAGCCAAGAGGTAGCGGGGGATTTGGAAGAGACCCAGTACTTC. J is TRBJ2-5 and V is TRBV4-3; 9 positions match TRBD2. The CDR3 has 17 residues. Germline V gives CDR1 LGHNA, CDR2 YSLEER. Unmatched junction bases numbered 8, after V lost 0 bases and J lost 3 bases.

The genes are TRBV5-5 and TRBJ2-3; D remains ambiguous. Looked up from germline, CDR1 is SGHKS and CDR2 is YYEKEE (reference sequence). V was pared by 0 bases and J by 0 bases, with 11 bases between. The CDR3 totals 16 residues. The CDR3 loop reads CASSLEGVSSTDTQYF. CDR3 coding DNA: TGTGCCAGCAGCTTGGAAGGTGTGTCTAGCACAGATACGCAGTATTTT. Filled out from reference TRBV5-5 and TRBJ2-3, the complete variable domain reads DAGVTQSPTHLIKTRGQQVTLRCSPISGHKSVSWYQQVLGQGPQFIFQYYEKEERGRGNFPDRFSARQFPNYSSELNVNALLLGDSALYLCASSLEGVSSTDTQYFGPGTRLTVL.

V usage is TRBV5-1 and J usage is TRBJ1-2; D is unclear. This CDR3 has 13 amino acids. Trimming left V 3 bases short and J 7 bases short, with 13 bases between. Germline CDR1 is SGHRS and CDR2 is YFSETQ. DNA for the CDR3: TGCGCCAGCAGCTATCAATCGGAGGCTGGCTACACCTTC. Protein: CASSYQSEAGYTF.